This TCR beta chain was recorded in a study of brain T cells in children with intractable seizures (dated by TCRdb to the early 2020s). Broadly, across the study: A NanoString immunology panel was first used to screen resected brain tissue from some 51 pediatric epilepsy surgery cases for immune gene transcripts. Among the 12 selected surgery cases, eight also had pre-surgery blood sequenced, leaving four with brain tissue only. What the authors observed across the whole study: The patients' HCMV serostatus was not known, and viral specificity was inferred solely from CDR3 sequence similarity. Because sequencing depth was different between pre-surgery and post-surgery blood, clones absent from the pre-surgery sample may reflect undersampling.

The immunoSEQ assay was used to generate TCR beta chain sequences from genomic DNA. The original pipeline was this. Any CDR3 sequence that did not begin with the conserved framework cysteine at position 104 was removed by hand. To get clonality, the normalized Shannon's Diversity Index was subtracted from one, giving values from 0 (maximal diversity) to 1 (oligoclonal). To check whether a given CDR3 had different frequencies in two samples, for example brain versus blood, chi-squared comparison-of-proportions tests were used. Public clonotypes were found through immuneACCESS searches, while the VDJdb browser was used to judge similarity to known antiviral clonotypes. Held by TCRdb, this immuneACCESS table contains in-frame sequences only and omits some clones. Under half of the omission traces to an unresolved V gene where checked; the cause of the rest is unknown. Clone size and the V and J calls come from that table; the DNA yielded D and trimming. Recorded for this sample are under 400,000 clones; 93% of them occurred a single time. 5.7% of the sample lies in the top ten.

The sample's time point label is to be understood as: blood from clinic visit 5 months post-surgery; TSC patient then seizure free. Surgery cases with the highest brain T cell transcript signatures were selected for TCR beta chain sequencing of brain tissue and, where available, blood. Patients had been treated with at least one anti-epileptic drug before surgery. The TCR-sequenced patients were children whose drug-resistant epilepsy was caused by tuberous sclerosis complex, focal cortical dysplasia, Rasmussen encephalitis or hemimegalencephaly. Bulk genomic DNA was isolated from unsorted brain tissue and whole blood using the Monarch genomic DNA purification kit. Reading from cysteine to phenylalanine, the CDR3 counts 13 amino acids. Only the CDR3 DNA is retained, 39 bases long and in frame from the first base. CDR1 SGHNT and CDR2 YYREEE were looked up in the germline V gene (reference sequence). V loses 0 bases of germline sequence and J loses 3 bases, and the interval between the two ends is 3 bases.

Details on this clone: It has no known antigen specificity. It has no much larger one-base neighbor in the sample; base qualities were not kept.

This TCR came from a boy less than two years old with tuberous sclerosis and intractable seizures. Sequencing was performed on peripheral blood, taken around 5 months after surgery. The chain is encoded by TRBV5-4 joined to TRBJ2-2; there is no confident call for the D gene. The DNA is TGTGCCAGCAGCTTGGGGTACACCGGGGAGCTGTTTTTT. Its product reads: CASSLGYTGELFF.